These 25 T cell receptor beta chains were sequenced from one sample in a study of radiation and T cells in renal cell carcinoma. Clones were sequenced by immunoSEQ multiplex PCR, and TCRdb holds only the in-frame ones, with some missing. The table lists tens of thousands of clones, around 80% of them singletons. Time point in this sample: baseline pretreatment blood. As to treatment: 15 Gy SBRT to primary tumor, nephrectomy 4 weeks later. Source: blood, taken from a patient whose treatment included radiotherapy and nephrectomy. The receptors were sampled from a man between 60 and 70 years old with renal cell carcinoma.

The rearrangement uses TRBV2 and TRBJ2-3; 10 bases are a match to TRBD2. This CDR3 region has 16 residues. CDR1 and CDR2 (germline): SNHLY, FYNNEI. V was pared by 6 bases and J by 0 bases, with 6 bases of the junction left unmatched. CDR3 coding DNA: TGTGCCAGCAGCCGGGGACTAGCGCCTAGCACAGATACGCAGTATTTT. Translation gives CASSRGLAPSTDTQYF.

J is TRBJ1-1 and V is TRBV5-1; 7 bases map to TRBD1. CDR1 and CDR2 from the germline V gene are SGHRS and YFSETQ. Germline trimming cut 5 bases from V and 5 bases from J; bases unmatched to any gene: 6. This CDR3 comprises 13 residues. CDR3 in DNA: TGCGCCAGCAGTTACAGGGGTGAAACTGAAGCTTTCTTT. This gives the protein CASSYRGETEAFF.

The V and J genes are TRBV19 and TRBJ2-1; D might be TRBD1 (6 bases). The germline V and J ends were trimmed by 5 bases and 4 bases, with 15 bases remaining between them. The CDR3 extends over 15 amino acids. Germline CDR1 reads LNHDA; CDR2 reads SQIVND (reference sequence). CDR3 bases: TGTGCCAGTAGTCCCCTCCGGGACAATTACAATGAGCAGTTCTTC. This sequence encodes CASSPLRDNYNEQFF.

The chain is built from TRBV30 and TRBJ1-2; possibly TRBD1 for D (5 bases). The CDR3 contains 12 residues. The V end lost 5 bases, the J end lost 3 bases, and 10 bases lay between the germline ends. Germline CDR1 and CDR2: GTSNPN and SVGIG (reference sequence). CDR3 sequence (DNA): TGTGCCTGGGAGACAGCTTACTATGGCTACACCTTC. Translated, it gives CAWETAYYGYTF.

This clone showed up just a few times. The V and J genes are TRBV2 and TRBJ1-2; D is unclear. CDR3 length: 13 amino acids. The V end was cut by 7 bases, the J end by 4 bases, with 13 bases between. Looked up from germline, CDR1 is SNHLY and CDR2 is FYNNEI. The CDR3 loop is CASTRSKLYGYTF. DNA of the CDR3: TGTGCCAGCACCCGGTCCAAGCTCTATGGCTACACCTTC.

This clone showed up just a few times. The chain couples TRBV12-5 to TRBJ1-1; D remains unclear. The CDR3 runs to 15 residues. Germline V lookup: CDR1 LGHNT, CDR2 FRNRAP. Trimming left V 2 bases short and J 6 bases short, with 16 bases between. As DNA, the CDR3 is TGTGCTAGTGGTTTGTCCCAGGACGGTTCTGCTGAAGCTTTCTTT. This gives the protein CASGLSQDGSAEAFF. The whole variable domain, filled in from reference TRBV12-5 and TRBJ1-1, reads DARVTQTPRHKVTEMGQEVTMRCQPILGHNTVFWYRQTMMQGLELLAYFRNRAPLDDSGMPKDRFSAEMPDATLATLKIQPSEPRDSAVYFCASGLSQDGSAEAFFGQGTRLTVV.

This rearrangement joins TRBV11-3 to TRBJ2-7; D uncertain. The CDR3 covers 14 residues. Trimming stripped 5 bases from V and 3 bases from J, with 14 bases between. CDR1 is SGHNT and CDR2 is YENEEA in the germline V gene. The CDR3 reads CASSPYTDIYEQYV. For the CDR3, the DNA is TGTGCCAGCAGCCCGTACACTGACATCTACGAGCAGTACGTC.

V gene TRBV5-1 combines with J gene TRBJ2-3; weak D call: TRBD1 (5 bases). Trimming removed 5 bases from V and 4 bases from J, with 17 bases in between. Germline V gives CDR1 SGHRS, CDR2 YFSETQ. The CDR3 is 15 amino acids. The CDR3 spells CASSYNRDSADTQYF. In DNA, the CDR3 is TGCGCCAGCAGTTACAATCGAGACAGCGCAGATACGCAGTATTTT.

J is TRBJ1-1 and V is TRBV6-5; the D is unclear. The CDR3 contains 15 residues. V was clipped by 0 bases and J by 1 base, with 9 bases between them. In germline, CDR1 is MNHEY, CDR2 SVGAGI. The CDR3: CASSYSKRGNTEAFF. The CDR3 bases are TGTGCCAGCAGTTACTCGAAACGGGGGAACACTGAAGCTTTCTTT.

The chain uses TRBV7-2 and TRBJ2-3; possible D gene TRBD2, 5 bases. CDR1 and CDR2 from the germline V gene are SGHTA and FQGNSA. V was clipped by 2 bases and J by 2 bases, with 8 bases between them. This CDR3 comprises 14 residues. The CDR3 coding sequence is TGTGCCAGCAGCTTAATAGCGATCACAGATACGCAGTATTTT. Translating gives CASSLIAITDTQYF.

In nucleotides, the CDR3 is TGTGCCAGCAGCTTAGTGGGTAGCGGGGGGGCCCCTGAGCAGTTCTTC. Translation gives CASSLVGSGGAPEQFF. V usage is TRBV7-2 and J usage is TRBJ2-1, with 11 nucleotides matching TRBD2. This CDR3 contains 16 residues. J was trimmed by 9 bases and V by 1 base; bases with no gene match: 8. CDR1 is SGHTA and CDR2 is FQGNSA in the germline V gene.

This chain uses TRBV11-3 with TRBJ2-4; 7 bases match TRBD1. Trimming removed 5 bases from V and 13 bases from J; junction bases left unmatched: 5. The V gene's germline CDR1 is SGHNT and CDR2 YENEEA. The CDR3 runs 11 residues. CDR3 sequence: CASSPDRVQYF. The CDR3 nucleotides read TGTGCCAGCAGCCCAGACAGGGTCCAGTACTTC.

The CDR3 loop is CASSQDSMGRGNYGYTF. The CDR3 DNA reads TGCGCCAGCAGCCAAGATAGTATGGGTAGGGGTAACTATGGCTACACCTTC. The chain couples TRBV4-1 to TRBJ1-2; maybe TRBD1 (5 bases). The germline V and J ends were trimmed by 0 bases and 1 base, with 15 bases remaining between them. Germline CDR1 and CDR2: MGHRA and YSYEKL. This CDR3 spans 17 amino acids.

The rearrangement links TRBV2 to TRBJ2-5; D tentatively fits TRBD1 or TRBD2 (5 bases each). The CDR3 extends over 13 amino acids. In germline, CDR1 is SNHLY, CDR2 FYNNEI. In DNA form, the CDR3 reads TGTGTCACCAGCAATGGGGGTAGTAAGACCCAGTACTTC. Amino acids: CVTSNGGSKTQYF.

The chain employs TRBV28 and TRBJ1-2; D gene ambiguous. Deletions cut 5 bases from V and 2 bases from J, with 15 bases between. Germline V gene sequence: CDR1 MDHEN, CDR2 SYDVKM. The CDR3 covers 15 residues. For the CDR3, the DNA is TGTGCCAGCAGTCCCGCCGAAAGGCGGAACTATGGCTACACCTTC. This gives the protein CASSPAERRNYGYTF.

This chain joins TRBV6-5 and TRBJ2-3; 10 bases align to TRBD2. The length of the CDR3 is 15 residues. CDR1 and CDR2 from the germline V gene are MNHEY and SVGAGI. V lost 6 bases to trimming and J lost 5 bases; unmatched junction nucleotides: 8. This CDR3 is CASSEREGLGDTQYF. CDR3 in DNA: TGTGCCAGCAGCGAGCGGGAGGGCCTCGGAGATACGCAGTATTTT.

This clone turned up a few times. The rearrangement joins TRBV7-9 to TRBJ1-2; D is perhaps TRBD1 (5 bases). CDR3 size: 15 residues. The germline V gene encodes CDR1 SEHNR and CDR2 FQNEAQ (reference sequence). Trimming took off 1 base at V and 6 bases at J, with 15 bases between the two ends. The CDR3 bases are TGTGCCAGCAGCTTAGTTTACACAGGATTCCATGGCTACACCTTC. This codes for CASSLVYTGFHGYTF.

The gene calls are TRBV13 and TRBJ2-5; 8 positions match TRBD2. Germline CDR1 and CDR2: PRHDT and FYEKMQ (reference sequence). With V trimmed by 4 bases and J by 5 bases, 9 bases remained unmatched. The CDR3 is 15 residues long. The CDR3 region is CASSSRGGEGETQYF. CDR3 in DNA: TGTGCCAGCAGCTCCCGGGGGGGAGAGGGTGAGACCCAGTACTTC. The variable domain in full, with the rest retrieved from reference TRBV13 and TRBJ2-5, is AAGVIQSPRHLIKEKRETATLKCYPIPRHDTVYWYQQGPGQDPQFLISFYEKMQSDKGSIPDRFSAQQFSDYHSELNMSSLELGDSALYFCASSSRGGEGETQYFGPGTRLLVL.

The chain is built from TRBV7-8 and TRBJ2-5, with D perhaps TRBD1 (6 bases). Trimming took 9 bases from V and 5 from J, leaving 10 bases between them. Germline CDR1 reads SGHVS; CDR2 reads FQNEAQ. The length of the CDR3 is 11 residues. The CDR3 reads CASTTGETQYF. The CDR3 nucleotides are TGTGCCAGTACTACAGGGGAGACCCAGTACTTC.

CDR3: CASSSGLAGPDTQYF. As DNA, the CDR3 is TGTGCCAGCAGCTCGGGACTAGCGGGCCCAGATACGCAGTATTTT. The chain couples TRBV5-4 to TRBJ2-3, with 12 bases lining up with TRBD2. Germline V lookup: CDR1 SGHNT, CDR2 YYREEE (reference sequence). Trimming at V came to 3 bases and at J to 4 bases, leaving 3 bases not matched to a gene. This CDR3 is built from 15 residues. The complete variable domain, with remaining parts taken from reference TRBV5-4 and TRBJ2-3, reads ETGVTQSPTHLIKTRGQQVTLRCSSQSGHNTVSWYQQALGQGPQFIFQYYREEENGRGNFPPRFSGLQFPNYSSELNVNALELDDSALYLCASSSGLAGPDTQYFGPGTRLTVL.

The chain employs TRBV11-2 and TRBJ2-1, with 10 positions matching TRBD1. With 5 bases clipped from V and 1 base from J, the junction kept 5 bases outside the gene matches. This CDR3 spans 16 amino acids. Germline CDR1 and CDR2: SGHAT and FQNNGV. CDR3 residues: CASSPRTGGSYNEQFF. In DNA, the CDR3 is TGTGCCAGCAGCCCACGGACAGGGGGGTCCTACAATGAGCAGTTCTTC.

This clone has a handful of counts. The V call is TRBV9, the J call TRBJ1-1; 7 bases agree with TRBD1. V trimming: 0 bases; J trimming: 0 bases; junction bases outside the gene matches: 8. The CDR3 length is 17 residues. Germline CDR1 is SGDLS and CDR2 is YYNGEE. DNA of the CDR3: TGTGCCAGCAGCGTAGGAGGAGCAGGGGGTATGAACACTGAAGCTTTCTTT. Translation gives CASSVGGAGGMNTEAFF. Full variable domain (remainder filled in from reference TRBV9 and TRBJ1-1): DSGVTQTPKHLITATGQRVTLRCSPRSGDLSVYWYQQSLDQGLQFLIQYYNGEERAKGNILERFSAQQFPDLHSELNLSSLELGDSALYFCASSVGGAGGMNTEAFFGQGTRLTVV.

The V gene is TRBV30, the J gene TRBJ1-4; D is unclear. V gave up 6 bases and J gave up 3 bases, with 14 bases separating them. CDR3 length equals 14 residues. The germline gives CDR1 GTSNPN, CDR2 SVGIG (reference sequence). CDR3 DNA sequence: TGTGCCTGTTCGACCTACAAGGCTAATGAAAAACTGTTTTTT. This sequence encodes CACSTYKANEKLFF.

This chain connects TRBV9 to TRBJ1-3; D uncertain. CDR3 length equals 15 residues. Trimming left V 3 bases short and J 0 bases short, with 10 bases between. Germline values: CDR1 SGDLS, CDR2 YYNGEE. The DNA for the CDR3 is TGTGCCAGCAGCGCCTTCGACCTCTCTGGAAACACCATATATTTT. Translation: CASSAFDLSGNTIYF. Supplemented by reference TRBV9 and TRBJ1-3, the full variable domain reads DSGVTQTPKHLITATGQRVTLRCSPRSGDLSVYWYQQSLDQGLQFLIQYYNGEERAKGNILERFSAQQFPDLHSELNLSSLELGDSALYFCASSAFDLSGNTIYFGEGSWLTVV.

This chain uses TRBV29-1 with TRBJ2-5, with no clear D. Trimming took 2 bases from V and 11 from J, leaving 15 bases between them. The germline gives CDR1 SQVTM, CDR2 ANQGSEA. The CDR3 runs to 12 residues. The CDR3 loop is CSVEKGSVEQYF. CDR3 DNA: TGCAGCGTTGAAAAGGGCTCGGTTGAGCAGTACTTC.